These 26 T cell receptor beta chains came from one sample sequenced in a study of blood T cell repertoires in COVID-19. Using immunoSEQ multiplex PCR, the repertoire was profiled, and TCRdb retains in-frame clones only, with some absent. The sample contains 70,000 or so clones, 87% of which appear only once. The material sequenced was peripheral blood. These receptors all come from a woman of 80 years or more with active or convalescent COVID-19.

The chain uses TRBV4-1 and TRBJ1-1; tentative D call: TRBD1 (6 bases). This CDR3 is 16 amino acids long. Germline CDR1 and CDR2: MGHRA and YSYEKL. V was clipped by 1 base and J by 3 bases, with 15 bases between them. CDR3 residues: CASSQVVTRGYTEAFF. DNA of the CDR3: TGCGCCAGCAGCCAAGTAGTGACAAGGGGGTACACTGAAGCTTTCTTT.

The chain has TRBV5-1 and TRBJ2-3; 9 positions agree with TRBD2. From germline, CDR1 is SGHRS and CDR2 YFSETQ. With 1 base clipped from V and 1 base from J, the junction kept 13 bases outside the gene matches. This CDR3 comprises 19 residues. CDR3 sequence: CASSLWRGGPSPGTDTQYF. The CDR3, as DNA: TGCGCCAGCAGCTTGTGGCGGGGGGGCCCCTCGCCGGGCACAGATACGCAGTATTTT.

The chain combines TRBV10-3 with TRBJ1-6; no clear D gene. CDR3 length equals 15 residues. Germline assignment: CDR1 ENHRY and CDR2 SYGVKD. With 7 bases removed from V and 0 bases from J, the gap between germline ends came to 10 bases. The CDR3 coding sequence is TGTGCCATCATGCAGGAAGGCTCCTATAATTCACCCCTCCACTTT. As protein: CAIMQEGSYNSPLHF.

J is TRBJ1-3 and V is TRBV5-4; 8 bases are shared with TRBD1. The trim removed 4 bases at V and 0 bases at J, leaving 3 bases unmatched. The CDR3 spans 15 residues. Germline V gene sequence: CDR1 SGHNT, CDR2 YYREEE (reference sequence). The CDR3 sequence: CASSLDRGSGNTIYF. CDR3 nucleotide sequence: TGTGCCAGCAGCCTCGACAGGGGCTCTGGAAACACCATATATTTT.

As DNA, the CDR3 is TGCGCCAGCAGCCAAGATCGGGGGGGAGTGAGTTCACCCCTCCACTTT. This translates into CASSQDRGGVSSPLHF. This sequence joins TRBV4-3 and TRBJ1-6; the D gene is possibly TRBD1 (5 bases). V shed 0 bases and J shed 9 bases, with 15 bases lying between them. This CDR3 is built from 16 residues. Germline V gene data show CDR1 as LGHNA and CDR2 as YSLEER.

The chain has TRBV30 and TRBJ1-2; no definite D call. This CDR3 spans 12 amino acids. Trimming took 7 bases from V and 4 from J, leaving 13 bases between them. Germline assignment: CDR1 GTSNPN and CDR2 SVGIG (reference sequence). Here the CDR3 reads CAYNRDFYGYTF. CDR3 bases: TGTGCCTACAACCGGGATTTCTATGGCTACACCTTC.

The chain joins TRBV9 to TRBJ1-6; no clear D gene. Trimming shortened V by 3 bases and J by 9 bases, and 16 bases separated the two germline ends. The CDR3 contains 15 residues. The V gene's germline CDR1 is SGDLS and CDR2 YYNGEE. CDR3 in amino acids: CASSASPATGSPLHF. As DNA, the CDR3 is TGTGCCAGCAGCGCGAGCCCAGCCACGGGTTCACCCCTCCACTTT. Filled out from reference TRBV9 and TRBJ1-6, the complete variable domain reads DSGVTQTPKHLITATGQRVTLRCSPRSGDLSVYWYQQSLDQGLQFLIQYYNGEERAKGNILERFSAQQFPDLHSELNLSSLELGDSALYFCASSASPATGSPLHFGNGTRLTVT.

CDR3 DNA sequence: TGTGCCAGCAGCTGGGACAGGGCAAGTTCCTACGAGCAGTACTTC. Translated: CASSWDRASSYEQYF. V gene TRBV5-8 combines with J gene TRBJ2-7; TRBD1 agrees at 9 bases. V was clipped by 3 bases and J by 1 base; unmatched bases: 5. CDR3 length: 15 residues. Germline V gene sequence: CDR1 SGHTS, CDR2 YDEGEE.

This rearrangement joins TRBV15 to TRBJ2-1; D perhaps matches TRBD2 (6 bases). V gave up 3 bases and J gave up 4 bases, with 10 bases separating them. Germline V gives CDR1 LNHNV, CDR2 YYDKDF (reference sequence). This CDR3 spans 14 amino acids. CDR3 bases: TGTGCCACCAGCAGTTTGGAGGGGTACAATGAGCAGTTCTTC. Its protein product is CATSSLEGYNEQFF. Full variable domain (remainder filled in from reference TRBV15 and TRBJ2-1): DAMVIQNPRYQVTQFGKPVTLSCSQTLNHNVMYWYQQKSSQAPKLLFHYYDKDFNNEADTPDNFQSRRPNTSFCFLDIRSPGLGDTAMYLCATSSLEGYNEQFFGPGTRLTVL.

The V call is TRBV11-2, the J call TRBJ2-5; D unclear. In germline, CDR1 is SGHAT, CDR2 FQNNGV. Trimming shortened V by 0 bases and J by 5 bases, and 16 bases separated the two germline ends. CDR3 length: 16 residues. CDR3 region: CASSLDGVSWVETQYF. As DNA, the CDR3 is TGTGCCAGCAGCTTAGATGGTGTTAGCTGGGTGGAGACCCAGTACTTC.

The chain combines TRBV5-4 with TRBJ2-3, with D maybe TRBD2 (6 bases). The CDR3 totals 15 residues. V lost 3 bases and J lost 0, with 11 bases in between. Germline CDR1 and CDR2: SGHNT and YYREEE (reference sequence). The CDR3 sequence is CASSSDYFSTDTQYF. CDR3 DNA sequence: TGTGCCAGCAGCTCGGACTATTTTAGCACAGATACGCAGTATTTT.

The J gene is TRBJ2-7, the V gene TRBV2; 7 bases agree with TRBD1. Trimming at V came to 10 bases and at J to 7 bases, leaving 7 bases not matched to a gene. This CDR3 contains 11 residues. Germline V gene lookup returns CDR1 SNHLY and CDR2 FYNNEI. The CDR3 sequence: CATTLDREQYF. The CDR3 nucleotides are TGTGCCACAACGTTGGACAGGGAGCAGTACTTC.

The chain links TRBV25-1 to TRBJ1-6, with TRBD1 matching 12 bases. Per the germline V gene, CDR1 is MGHDK and CDR2 is SYGVNS. V dropped 8 bases and J dropped 9; count of bases not matched to a gene: 11. The CDR3 has 16 residues. Here the CDR3 DNA reads TGTGCCAGCCAGTGGCAAGGGGACAGGGGGCTTTCACCCCTCCACTTT. Translated: CASQWQGDRGLSPLHF.

A single count supports this clone. The J gene is TRBJ2-5, the V gene TRBV6-5, with 11 bases that match TRBD2. V dropped 2 bases and J dropped 5; count of bases not matched to a gene: 7. The CDR3 extends over 16 amino acids. Germline V CDR1 and CDR2: MNHEY, SVGAGI. CDR3: CASSYRLAGGGETQYF. In DNA form, the CDR3 reads TGTGCCAGCAGTTACCGGCTAGCGGGGGGAGGGGAGACCCAGTACTTC.

In this sample, this clone turned up once. V is TRBV30 and J is TRBJ2-4; D is uncertain. Germline CDR1 and CDR2: GTSNPN and SVGIG (reference sequence). This CDR3 contains 11 residues. The CDR3 reads CSALAKNIQYF. The CDR3 region has the DNA TGTAGCGCCTTAGCCAAAAACATTCAGTACTTC.

The chain is built from TRBV5-6 and TRBJ2-6; D is unresolved. V shed 2 bases and J shed 0 bases, with 9 bases lying between them. Germline V gene data show CDR1 as SGHDT and CDR2 as YYEEEE. This CDR3 is built from 16 residues. The CDR3 loop is CASSFGRISGANVLTF. The CDR3 coding sequence is TGTGCCAGCAGCTTCGGCAGGATCTCTGGGGCCAACGTCCTGACTTTC.

The chain uses TRBV11-2 and TRBJ1-5; D might be TRBD1 (5 bases). There are 14 residues in the CDR3. Germline-derived CDR1 and CDR2 are SGHAT and FQNNGV. The germline V and J ends were trimmed by 1 base and 6 bases, with 10 bases remaining between them. The CDR3 coding sequence is TGTGCCAGCAGCTTAGGTCCAGGGCCTCAGCCCCAGCATTTT. The encoded protein is CASSLGPGPQPQHF.

The chain recombines TRBV9 with TRBJ1-1, with 10 bases aligning to TRBD1. Per germline, CDR1 SGDLS and CDR2 YYNGEE. V dropped 3 bases and J dropped 2; count of bases not matched to a gene: 7. This CDR3 spans 16 amino acids. Here the CDR3 reads CASSDLGQGTNTEAFF. In nucleotides, the CDR3 is TGTGCCAGCAGCGACCTGGGACAGGGGACAAACACTGAAGCTTTCTTT.

The gene calls are TRBV7-2 and TRBJ2-3; D is ambiguous. The CDR3 contains 12 residues. V dropped 3 bases and J dropped 4 bases, with 5 bases sitting between them. The germline V gene has CDR1 SGHTA and CDR2 FQGNSA. The CDR3, as DNA: TGTGCCAGCAGCTTCTTTTCAGATACGCAGTATTTT. Residues: CASSFFSDTQYF.

The chain is built from TRBV2 and TRBJ1-5, with 7 bases matching TRBD1. Germline CDR1 and CDR2: SNHLY and FYNNEI. With 5 bases clipped from V and 7 bases from J, the junction kept 5 bases outside the gene matches. The CDR3 covers 13 residues. The CDR3 reads CASSQDRSQPQHF. In DNA form, the CDR3 reads TGTGCCAGCAGTCAGGACAGGTCACAGCCCCAGCATTTT.

V is TRBV9 and J is TRBJ2-1; 9 bases align to TRBD1. CDR1 and CDR2 from the germline V gene are SGDLS and YYNGEE. After removal of 5 bases from V and 6 bases from J, the junction contained 3 bases not matched to a gene. This CDR3 has 13 residues. The CDR3 protein is CASRGDRANEQFF. The CDR3 coding sequence is TGTGCCAGCAGGGGGGACAGGGCCAATGAGCAGTTCTTC.

V and J are TRBV4-3 and TRBJ1-2; 7 bases align to TRBD1. The V and J ends lost 0 bases and 8 bases, in that order; junction bases with no gene match: 9. This CDR3 has 15 amino acids. In germline, CDR1 is LGHNA, CDR2 YSLEER. The CDR3 nucleotides are TGCGCCAGCAGCCAAGATGGAACAGGGGCTACAGGCTACACCTTC. Translating gives CASSQDGTGATGYTF.

This clone was picked up a small number of times. The chain is built from TRBV19 and TRBJ1-2; 7 nucleotides match TRBD1. Per germline, CDR1 LNHDA and CDR2 SQIVND (reference sequence). This CDR3 is 13 amino acids long. With 7 bases clipped from V and 4 bases from J, the junction kept 6 bases outside the gene matches. The CDR3 DNA reads TGTGCCAGTACCCCGGACAGGATCTATGGCTACACCTTC. It encodes CASTPDRIYGYTF.

The chain links TRBV10-3 to TRBJ1-6; D possibly corresponds to TRBD1 (6 bases). CDR1 ENHRY and CDR2 SYGVKD come from the germline V gene. Between the trimmed V and J ends, which lost 4 bases and 3 bases, there was a span of 10 bases. This CDR3 contains 15 residues. Here the CDR3 reads CAISGGPNYNSPLHF. CDR3 in DNA: TGTGCCATCAGTGGGGGGCCCAACTATAATTCACCCCTCCACTTT.

The chain is built from TRBV4-1 and TRBJ1-4; unclear D gene. Looked up from germline, CDR1 is MGHRA and CDR2 is YSYEKL. Trimming stripped 3 bases from V and 6 bases from J, with 14 bases between. CDR3 length equals 15 residues. CDR3 sequence (DNA): TGCGCCAGCAGCCACCTCAGAAAGGAGGATGAAAAACTGTTTTTT. This gives the protein CASSHLRKEDEKLFF.

This rearrangement joins TRBV28 to TRBJ2-5, with 9 bases that match TRBD2. The V segment lost 3 bases and the J segment 3 bases; nucleotides outside the gene matches: 2. The CDR3 consists of 14 residues. Germline V gene data show CDR1 as MDHEN and CDR2 as SYDVKM. As DNA, the CDR3 is TGTGCCAGCAGTTTGACTAGCGGAAAAGAGACCCAGTACTTC. Its protein is CASSLTSGKETQYF.